These 29 T cell receptor beta chains were sequenced from one sample in a study of a mutant IDH1 vaccine in newly diagnosed glioma. The sample's time point: week 35, safety follow-up. Alongside topical imiquimod, each dose of vaccine comprised 300 ug of mutant IDH1 20-mer peptide. The repertoire was sequenced with immunoSEQ multiplex PCR; TCRdb's copy has only in-frame clones and lacks some. The sample carries nearly 55,000 clones, 80% to 90% recorded once. For these receptors, no antigen is known. This specimen was PBMCs, taken from a glioma patient whose treatment included an IDH1 peptide vaccine. The receptors come from a young woman with glioma.

The chain joins TRBV7-9 to TRBJ2-1, with 12 bases that match TRBD2. With V trimmed by 5 bases and J by 0 bases, 2 bases remained unmatched. The CDR3 runs to 16 residues. CDR1 SEHNR and CDR2 FQNEAQ come from the germline V gene (reference sequence). CDR3 sequence reads: CASSTSGGSSYNEQFF. CDR3 nucleotide sequence: TGTGCCAGCAGCACTAGCGGGGGGAGCTCCTACAATGAGCAGTTCTTC.

The chain is built from TRBV7-9 and TRBJ2-1, with 9 bases identical to TRBD1. Looked up from germline, CDR1 is SEHNR and CDR2 is FQNEAQ (reference sequence). After removal of 4 bases from V and 5 bases from J, the junction contained 6 bases not matched to a gene. This CDR3 spans 15 amino acids. CDR3 protein: CASSSPDRGNNEQFF. CDR3 nucleotides: TGTGCCAGCAGCTCCCCCGACAGGGGGAACAATGAGCAGTTCTTC.

This clone has just a few counts. This rearrangement joins TRBV29-1 to TRBJ1-4; possible D gene TRBD1, 6 bases. V lost 2 bases and J lost 7, with 11 bases in between. Germline values: CDR1 SQVTM, CDR2 ANQGSEA. The CDR3 covers 13 residues. The CDR3 protein is CSVETGAGEKLFF. The CDR3 nucleotides read TGCAGCGTTGAAACGGGGGCGGGTGAAAAACTGTTTTTT. Drawing the rest from reference TRBV29-1 and TRBJ1-4, the complete variable domain is SAVISQKPSRDICQRGTSLTIQCQVDSQVTMMFWYRQQPGQSLTLIATANQGSEATYESGFVIDKFPISRPNLTFSTLTVSNMSPEDSSIYLCSVETGAGEKLFFGSGTQLSVL.

CDR3 DNA sequence: TGTGCCAGCAGCGTACAGGGGGCGCCCCACGTCCTGACTTTC. This codes for CASSVQGAPHVLTF. The chain is built from TRBV9 and TRBJ2-6; 8 bases fit TRBD1. Germline-derived CDR1 and CDR2 are SGDLS and YYNGEE. With V trimmed by 1 base and J by 11 bases, 5 bases remained unmatched. The CDR3 runs 14 residues.

This clone was seen once. The chain is built from TRBV19 and TRBJ2-2; tentatively, D is TRBD1 (6 bases). Trimming cost V 1 base and J 6 bases, with 6 bases left between them. The CDR3 covers 13 residues. CDR1 and CDR2 (germline): LNHDA, SQIVND (reference sequence). Here the CDR3 DNA reads TGTGCCAGTAGTATAGGGGGGCCCGGGGAGCTGTTTTTT. It encodes CASSIGGPGELFF.

V and J are TRBV6-5 and TRBJ1-1; a weak D match, TRBD1 (5 bases). This CDR3 is 12 amino acids long. Germline V gene lookup returns CDR1 MNHEY and CDR2 SVGAGI. Trimming stripped 4 bases from V and 6 bases from J, with 9 bases between. The CDR3 protein is CASSSRQSEAFF. The CDR3 coding sequence is TGTGCCAGCAGTTCTAGACAGTCTGAAGCTTTCTTT.

The sample holds a few counts of this clone. The J gene is TRBJ1-1, the V gene TRBV5-6, with no clear D. The germline V and J ends were trimmed by 3 bases and 5 bases, with 14 bases remaining between them. CDR3 length equals 14 residues. Germline V gene sequence: CDR1 SGHDT, CDR2 YYEEEE. The chain's CDR3 is CASSSIPGGTEAFF. The CDR3 DNA reads as TGTGCCAGCAGCTCGATACCAGGAGGAACTGAAGCTTTCTTT.

The chain is built from TRBV6-5 and TRBJ2-7; D gene uncertain. This CDR3 contains 14 residues. Germline V lookup: CDR1 MNHEY, CDR2 SVGAGI. The ends were cut back, 1 base at V and 3 bases at J, with 10 bases in the middle. DNA for the CDR3: TGTGCCAGCAGTTACTTGACACCTTTCTACGAGCAGTACTTC. Its translation: CASSYLTPFYEQYF.

The sample holds one count of this clone. The gene calls are TRBV14 and TRBJ1-2, with 10 bases that match TRBD1. V was pared by 4 bases and J by 8 bases, with 4 bases of the junction left unmatched. The CDR3 runs 13 residues. Per germline, CDR1 SGHDN and CDR2 FVKESK. Written as DNA, the CDR3 is TGTGCCAGCAGCCGCGGACAGGGGGAGGGCTACACCTTC. Amino acids: CASSRGQGEGYTF.

This rearrangement joins TRBV5-6 to TRBJ1-1, with 7 bases that match TRBD1. The junction had 8 bases not matched to a gene; V was cut back by 4 bases and J by 8 bases. Germline lookup yields CDR1 SGHDT and CDR2 YYEEEE. The CDR3 extends over 13 amino acids. The CDR3 DNA is TGTGCCAGCAGCGCCGGGACAGCGAGGGAAGCTTTCTTT. This sequence encodes CASSAGTAREAFF.

Here the CDR3 reads CASSPHLGQVDTEAFF. Here the CDR3 DNA reads TGTGCCAGCAGCCCCCACCTGGGACAGGTTGACACTGAAGCTTTCTTT. This chain links TRBV7-9 with TRBJ1-1; 8 bases map to TRBD1. The V and J ends lost 5 bases and 3 bases, in that order; junction bases with no gene match: 11. CDR1 is SEHNR, CDR2 FQNEAQ, per germline (reference sequence). This CDR3 has 16 residues.

The chain carries TRBV30 and TRBJ1-5; 7 bases align to TRBD1. This CDR3 comprises 15 residues. Germline V gene lookup returns CDR1 GTSNPN and CDR2 SVGIG (reference sequence). V lost 1 base and J lost 11; bases outside the gene matches: 14. The CDR3 DNA follows: TGTGCCTGGAGTGCGGCAGGGGGAAGAATGGCGACCCAGCATTTT. Protein: CAWSAAGGRMATQHF.

The rearrangement joins TRBV6-6 to TRBJ2-1; unclear D gene. This CDR3 region has 14 residues. Germline assignment: CDR1 MNHNY and CDR2 SVGAGI (reference sequence). Trimming cost V 0 bases and J 6 bases, with 9 bases left between them. The CDR3 protein is CASSYSPSLNEQFF. CDR3 in DNA: TGTGCCAGCAGTTACTCGCCGTCCCTCAATGAGCAGTTCTTC.

There are a few counts of this clone. The gene calls are TRBV5-1 and TRBJ2-4; tentatively, D is TRBD1 (6 bases). V was pared by 1 base and J by 8 bases, with 10 bases between. CDR1 is SGHRS, CDR2 YFSETQ, per germline. This CDR3 contains 13 residues. In DNA form, the CDR3 reads TGCGCCAGCAGCTTGAACAGGGTTGACATTCAGTACTTC. It is translated as CASSLNRVDIQYF.

V and J are TRBV4-2 and TRBJ1-2; D unresolved. The CDR3 runs to 13 residues. The germline gives CDR1 LGHNA, CDR2 YNFKEQ. Deletions cut 3 bases from V and 6 bases from J, with 11 bases between. CDR3 protein: CASSQLGVDGYTF. CDR3 nucleotide sequence: TGTGCCAGCAGCCAGCTGGGAGTGGATGGCTACACCTTC.

The chain links TRBV7-2 to TRBJ1-3, with D maybe TRBD1 (6 bases). From germline, CDR1 is SGHTA and CDR2 FQGNSA. This CDR3 has 14 amino acids. With 1 base removed from V and 3 bases from J, the gap between germline ends came to 7 bases. The CDR3, as DNA: TGTGCCAGCAGCTTAGAAGGGGGTGGAAACACCATATATTTT. Translating it yields CASSLEGGGNTIYF.

V usage is TRBV7-7 and J usage is TRBJ2-5; 10 bases align to TRBD1. CDR3 length: 16 residues. V lost 3 bases and J lost 3; bases outside the gene matches: 7. CDR1 and CDR2 from the germline V gene are SSHAT and FNYEAQ (reference sequence). CDR3 coding DNA: TGTGCCAGCAGCTTCAGTCCCGGGACAGGGGAAGAGACCCAGTACTTC. It translates to CASSFSPGTGEETQYF.

The gene calls are TRBV4-3 and TRBJ2-7; D tentatively reads TRBD1 or TRBD2 (5 bases each). Germline V gives CDR1 LGHNA, CDR2 YSLEER. The CDR3 has 13 residues. Trimming removed 4 bases at V and 4 bases at J, with 11 bases between. CDR3 in amino acids: CASSRGSGYEQYF. The CDR3 bases are TGCGCCAGCAGCCGGGGGTCGGGGTACGAGCAGTACTTC.

J is TRBJ1-2 and V is TRBV25-1; 7 bases agree with TRBD1. Trimming removed 7 bases from V and 5 bases from J; junction bases left unmatched: 10. Germline V gene data show CDR1 as MGHDK and CDR2 as SYGVNS. The CDR3 has 14 amino acids. CDR3 sequence reads: CASTPRDRLYGYTF. For the CDR3, the DNA is TGTGCCAGCACTCCCCGGGACAGACTTTATGGCTACACCTTC.

Worth noting for this clone: At one end the junction does not follow the germline gene, possibly because of a read error. The chain employs TRBV5-5 and TRBJ1-1; D call uncertain. Germline loops: CDR1 SGHKS, CDR2 YYEKEE (reference sequence). The length of the CDR3 is 11 residues. CDR3 region: CASTLNAEAFF. As DNA, the CDR3 is TGTGCCAGCACCCTGAACGCTGAAGCTTTCTTT. The full variable domain, its missing parts supplied by reference TRBV5-5 and TRBJ1-1, is DAGVTQSPTHLIKTRGQQVTLRCSPISGHKSVSWYQQVLGQGPQFIFQYYEKEERGRGNFPDRFSARQFPNYSSELNVNALLLGDSALYLCASTLNAEAFFGQGTRLTVV.

V and J are TRBV27 and TRBJ2-3; no clear D. This CDR3 contains 14 residues. The V gene's germline CDR1 is MNHEY and CDR2 SMNVEV (reference sequence). Trimming removed 5 bases from V and 2 bases from J, with 11 bases in between. The CDR3 sequence is CASSPVRNTDTQYF. The CDR3, as DNA: TGTGCCAGCAGTCCGGTCAGAAACACAGATACGCAGTATTTT.

The chain uses TRBV6-6 and TRBJ1-2; possibly TRBD1 for D (6 bases). CDR1 and CDR2 (germline): MNHNY, SVGAGI (reference sequence). Trimming removed 4 bases from V and 8 bases from J, with 14 bases in between. This CDR3 has 13 residues. The chain's CDR3 is CASSLDSPGGYTF. DNA for the CDR3: TGTGCCAGCAGTTTGGACAGTCCCGGAGGCTACACCTTC.

This chain connects TRBV7-3 to TRBJ1-2; 9 bases map to TRBD1. The V segment lost 5 bases and the J segment 5 bases; nucleotides outside the gene matches: 6. CDR1 is SGHTA and CDR2 is FQGTGA in the germline V gene. The CDR3 covers 14 residues. The chain's CDR3 is CASSPGGQGYGYTF. The CDR3 DNA reads as TGTGCCAGCAGCCCTGGGGGACAGGGATATGGCTACACCTTC.

The chain joins TRBV18 to TRBJ2-7, with a tentative D call TRBD2 (6 bases). V was pared by 4 bases and J by 2 bases, with 15 bases between. The CDR3 totals 15 residues. Germline V lookup: CDR1 KGHSH, CDR2 LQKENI. DNA of the CDR3: TGTGCCAGCTCACGAGAGGTGGGACTCACCTACGAGCAGTACTTC. Residues: CASSREVGLTYEQYF. The whole variable domain, filled in from reference TRBV18 and TRBJ2-7, reads NAGVMQNPRHLVRRRGQEARLRCSPMKGHSHVYWYRQLPEEGLKFMVYLQKENIIDESGMPKERFSAEFPKEGPSILRIQQVVRGDSAAYFCASSREVGLTYEQYFGPGTRLTVT.

The chain couples TRBV5-4 to TRBJ1-3; no firm D call. Per the germline V gene, CDR1 is SGHNT and CDR2 is YYREEE (reference sequence). V was trimmed by 0 bases and J by 0 bases, leaving 4 bases between them. CDR3 length equals 14 residues. CDR3 coding DNA: TGTGCCAGCAGCTTGGGTTTCTCTGGAAACACCATATATTTT. This translates into CASSLGFSGNTIYF.

This sequence joins TRBV19 and TRBJ1-2, with D perhaps matching TRBD1 (5 bases). This CDR3 has 14 residues. The germline V gene encodes CDR1 LNHDA and CDR2 SQIVND (reference sequence). The V and J ends lost 7 bases and 4 bases respectively, with 16 bases between them. The CDR3: CASNLGGSGYGYTF. The CDR3, as DNA: TGTGCCAGTAACCTCGGGGGGAGTGGCTATGGCTACACCTTC.

This sequence joins TRBV5-1 and TRBJ1-1, with D possibly matching TRBD1 (6 bases). Deletions cut 4 bases from V and 2 bases from J, with 12 bases between. Germline loops: CDR1 SGHRS, CDR2 YFSETQ. The CDR3 length is 14 residues. For the CDR3, the DNA is TGCGCCAGCAGCGGAGGGGGGGGAAACACTGAAGCTTTCTTT. Translated: CASSGGGGNTEAFF.

J is TRBJ2-1 and V is TRBV9; unclear D gene. This CDR3 is 14 amino acids long. V was cut by 3 bases and J by 0 bases, with 7 bases left in between. Per the germline V gene, CDR1 is SGDLS and CDR2 is YYNGEE. This chain's CDR3 is CASSALDSYNEQFF. The CDR3, as DNA: TGTGCCAGCAGCGCCCTAGACTCCTACAATGAGCAGTTCTTC.

The gene calls are TRBV18 and TRBJ1-2; 10 bases map to TRBD1. V lost 2 bases to trimming and J lost 6 bases; unmatched junction nucleotides: 9. The germline V gene encodes CDR1 KGHSH and CDR2 LQKENI. The CDR3 is made up of 16 amino acids. The CDR3 DNA sequence: TGTGCCAGCTCACCATCGCGACAGGGGGCGCAGGATGGCTACACCTTC. This encodes CASSPSRQGAQDGYTF.